These 32 T cell receptor beta chains share one sample of origin, sequenced in a study of blood T cell repertoires in COVID-19. Clones were sequenced by immunoSEQ multiplex PCR, and TCRdb holds only the in-frame ones, with some missing. The sample has 120,000 or so clones, around 89% seen once. The specimen sequenced was peripheral blood. The receptors come from a human donor in a cohort sampled during active COVID-19.

The rearrangement joins TRBV5-1 to TRBJ1-3; no definite D call. V shed 0 bases and J shed 0 bases, with 7 bases lying between them. CDR3 size: 15 residues. Germline loops: CDR1 SGHRS, CDR2 YFSETQ. The DNA of the CDR3 is TGCGCCAGCAGCTTGGTCGGTACCTCTGGAAACACCATATATTTT. It encodes CASSLVGTSGNTIYF.

The gene calls are TRBV27 and TRBJ2-3, with 8 bases fitting TRBD2. V dropped 4 bases and J dropped 2; count of bases not matched to a gene: 8. The CDR3 has 16 residues. Germline CDR1 MNHEY, CDR2 SMNVEV (reference sequence). CDR3 protein: CASSSLPGGVTDTQYF. CDR3 DNA: TGTGCCAGCAGTTCTCTCCCCGGGGGGGTCACAGATACGCAGTATTTT.

J is TRBJ2-7 and V is TRBV21-1; TRBD2 is taken as the D call from the table, unchecked against the DNA. TRBV21-1 is termed a pseudogene. The CDR3 is made up of 16 amino acids. The CDR3 loop is CASSKEPAKCFYEQYF. CDR3 nucleotides: TGTGCCAGCAGCAAAGAACCAGCGAAGTGCTTTTACGAGCAGTACTTC.

The J gene is TRBJ1-2, the V gene TRBV11-1; D unclear. The CDR3 is made up of 13 amino acids. CDR1 and CDR2 (germline): SGHAT, FQDESV (reference sequence). Deletions cut 5 bases from V and 6 bases from J, with 13 bases between. CDR3 protein: CASSPGKRDGYTF. The CDR3 DNA follows: TGTGCCAGCAGCCCCGGGAAAAGGGATGGCTACACCTTC.

The chain links TRBV9 to TRBJ1-1; D is unresolved. The CDR3 contains 15 residues. CDR1 and CDR2 (germline): SGDLS, YYNGEE. Trimming removed 0 bases at V and 0 bases at J, with 9 bases between. The CDR3 DNA is TGTGCCAGCAGCGTAGAGCCAGGAATGAACACTGAAGCTTTCTTT. Protein: CASSVEPGMNTEAFF.

On this clone: Other DNA sequences in the same sample also yield this CDR3. The genes are TRBV4-1 and TRBJ2-3, with 8 bases matching TRBD2. Germline CDR1 MGHRA, CDR2 YSYEKL. CDR3 size: 17 residues. After removal of 0 bases from V and 0 bases from J, the junction contained 5 bases not matched to a gene. CDR3 sequence reads: CASSQESGRASTDTQYF. The DNA of the CDR3 is TGCGCCAGCAGCCAAGAATCCGGGAGGGCTAGCACAGATACGCAGTATTTT.

The V call is TRBV5-5, the J call TRBJ1-1; D may be TRBD1 (6 bases). This CDR3 spans 19 amino acids. V was shortened by 5 bases and J by 0 bases, with 26 bases between the two germline ends. Germline V gene sequence: CDR1 SGHKS, CDR2 YYEKEE (reference sequence). For the CDR3, the DNA is TGTGCCAGCAGTTACCTCGCCCTAACCGGGACAAGAATGAACACTGAAGCTTTCTTT. Protein product: CASSYLALTGTRMNTEAFF.

This clone was recorded at least ten times. The sample holds other DNA sequences that translate to the same CDR3. This chain connects TRBV7-2 to TRBJ1-5, with D perhaps TRBD1 (5 bases). The germline CDR1 and CDR2 sequences are SGHTA and FQGNSA. V was cut by 3 bases and J by 2 bases, with 14 bases left in between. The CDR3 is 16 amino acids. The CDR3 nucleotides are TGTGCCAGCAGCTTGGGGCCAGGTGTTGGCAATCAGCCCCAGCATTTT. It specifies CASSLGPGVGNQPQHF.

The chain carries TRBV7-9 and TRBJ2-7; TRBD1 matches at 9 bases. Germline values: CDR1 SEHNR, CDR2 FQNEAQ (reference sequence). V dropped 5 bases and J dropped 3; count of bases not matched to a gene: 11. The CDR3 spans 16 residues. DNA of the CDR3: TGTGCCAGCAGCCCAACGGGACAGGGCAAAGACTACGAGCAGTACTTC. Translation gives CASSPTGQGKDYEQYF.

This chain joins TRBV5-1 and TRBJ2-2, with 10 nucleotides matching TRBD1. Germline V lookup: CDR1 SGHRS, CDR2 YFSETQ. The CDR3 contains 16 residues. Trimming cost V 6 bases and J 2 bases; bases outside gene matches: 7. CDR3 coding DNA: TGCGCCAGCACCTGGGGGGACAGGGGTAACACCGGGGAGCTGTTTTTT. It specifies CASTWGDRGNTGELFF.

V usage is TRBV20-1 and J usage is TRBJ2-7; TRBD2 matches 14 bases. CDR3 length equals 16 residues. The trim removed 3 bases at V and 2 bases at J, leaving 6 bases unmatched. CDR1 and CDR2 (germline): DFQATT, SNEGSKA (reference sequence). In DNA form, the CDR3 reads TGCAGTGCTAGTACGAGGACTAGCGGGAGGACCTACGAGCAGTACTTC. Residues: CSASTRTSGRTYEQYF.

The V gene is TRBV10-3, the J gene TRBJ2-7; D is possibly TRBD2 (6 bases). Germline V lookup: CDR1 ENHRY, CDR2 SYGVKD. This CDR3 is built from 14 residues. With 7 bases removed from V and 0 bases from J, the gap between germline ends came to 13 bases. This CDR3 is CAITRDWASYEQYF. The CDR3 bases are TGTGCCATCACTCGGGACTGGGCCTCCTACGAGCAGTACTTC.

The count of this clone is one. This chain connects TRBV5-1 to TRBJ2-5; the match to TRBD1 covers 9 bases. The CDR3 consists of 15 residues. V lost 2 bases and J lost 7; bases outside the gene matches: 9. Germline assignment: CDR1 SGHRS and CDR2 YFSETQ. The CDR3 reads CASSFSGTGLVTQYF. The DNA for the CDR3 is TGCGCCAGCAGCTTTTCCGGGACAGGGCTAGTGACCCAGTACTTC. Looking up the rest from reference TRBV5-1 and TRBJ2-5 gives the full variable domain: KAGVTQTPRYLIKTRGQQVTLSCSPISGHRSVSWYQQTPGQGLQFLFEYFSETQRNKGNFPGRFSGRQFSNSRSEMNVSTLELGDSALYLCASSFSGTGLVTQYFGPGTRLLVL.

This clone was detected only a few times. V usage is TRBV4-1 and J usage is TRBJ2-1, with 11 bases matching TRBD2. Trimming took 6 bases from V and 9 from J; bases not matched to a gene: 4. This CDR3 has 13 amino acids. Germline CDR1 and CDR2: MGHRA and YSYEKL. The CDR3 nucleotides read TGCGCCAGCAGGGGCCTAGCGGGAGGTGAGCAGTTCTTC. Translated, it gives CASRGLAGGEQFF.

The V call is TRBV27, the J call TRBJ1-6, with no clear D. This CDR3 is 16 amino acids long. The germline CDR1 and CDR2 sequences are MNHEY and SMNVEV (reference sequence). V lost 3 bases, J lost 10 bases, and 19 bases lay in between. The CDR3 sequence: CASSFSLAREWSPLHF. The CDR3 DNA follows: TGTGCCAGCAGTTTCTCCCTCGCCCGGGAGTGGTCACCCCTCCACTTT.

V usage is TRBV6-5 and J usage is TRBJ2-7; 9 nucleotides align to TRBD1. This CDR3 is 12 amino acids long. The ends lost 6 bases at V and 4 bases at J; junction bases unmatched: 1. The V gene's germline CDR1 is MNHEY and CDR2 SVGAGI. The CDR3 nucleotides are TGTGCCAGCAGAGGACAGGGGTACGAGCAGTACTTC. The encoded protein is CASRGQGYEQYF.

The V and J genes are TRBV6-5 and TRBJ2-7; 12 bases are a match to TRBD2. The CDR3 extends over 16 amino acids. V trimming: 2 bases; J trimming: 6 bases; junction bases outside the gene matches: 8. Germline V lookup: CDR1 MNHEY, CDR2 SVGAGI. The CDR3 spells CASSYSPLAGGREQYF. CDR3 DNA: TGTGCCAGCAGTTACAGCCCACTAGCGGGAGGTCGCGAGCAGTACTTC.

The gene calls are TRBV7-2 and TRBJ1-5; 7 bases are shared with TRBD1. The germline CDR1 and CDR2 sequences are SGHTA and FQGNSA. The CDR3 has 16 residues. The V and J ends lost 1 base and 6 bases, in that order; junction bases with no gene match: 9. The CDR3 loop is CASSLESGGLGQPQHF. The DNA for the CDR3 is TGTGCCAGCAGCTTAGAATCAGGGGGTTTAGGTCAGCCCCAGCATTTT.

This clone was counted once. The chain couples TRBV7-9 to TRBJ2-7; TRBD1 agrees at 8 bases. The V gene end was trimmed by 2 bases and the J gene end by 0 bases; junction bases not matched to a gene: 9. CDR1 SEHNR and CDR2 FQNEAQ come from the germline V gene (reference sequence). This CDR3 has 17 residues. As DNA, the CDR3 is TGTGCCAGCAGCTTATCAGGACAGGGCCTACCCTCCTACGAGCAGTACTTC. This gives the protein CASSLSGQGLPSYEQYF.

The V and J genes are TRBV6-5 and TRBJ1-5; a weak D match, TRBD1 (6 bases). CDR1 and CDR2 from the germline V gene are MNHEY and SVGAGI. The CDR3 is made up of 14 amino acids. The V end lost 6 bases, the J end lost 5 bases, and 14 bases lay between the germline ends. The CDR3 region is CASSPRGIYQPQHF. In DNA, the CDR3 is TGTGCCAGCAGCCCCAGGGGAATATATCAGCCCCAGCATTTT.

This chain joins TRBV29-1 and TRBJ2-7; 9 bases map to TRBD1. The CDR3 runs 13 residues. The germline V gene encodes CDR1 SQVTM and CDR2 ANQGSEA. The V gene end was trimmed by 2 bases and the J gene end by 6 bases; junction bases not matched to a gene: 5. Here the CDR3 reads CSVETRGQGEQYF. CDR3 coding DNA: TGCAGCGTTGAAACACGGGGACAGGGCGAGCAGTACTTC.

The V gene is TRBV11-3, the J gene TRBJ2-5; D is possibly TRBD1 (6 bases). Germline CDR1 SGHNT, CDR2 YENEEA. This CDR3 is built from 13 residues. V was clipped by 6 bases and J by 2 bases, with 10 bases between them. CDR3 nucleotides: TGTGCCAGCAGTCGGACAGAACAAGAGACCCAGTACTTC. This sequence encodes CASSRTEQETQYF. Using reference TRBV11-3 and TRBJ2-5 for the parts outside the CDR3, the full variable domain is EAGVVQSPRYKIIEKKQPVAFWCNPISGHNTLYWYLQNLGQGPELLIRYENEEAVDDSQLPKDRFSAERLKGVDSTLKIQPAELGDSAVYLCASSRTEQETQYFGPGTRLLVL.

This chain joins TRBV19 and TRBJ2-3; D unresolved. V dropped 3 bases and J dropped 2 bases, with 6 bases sitting between them. Per germline, CDR1 LNHDA and CDR2 SQIVND (reference sequence). This CDR3 is built from 13 residues. This CDR3 reads CASSIDFTDTQYF. The DNA for the CDR3 is TGTGCCAGTAGTATCGACTTCACAGATACGCAGTATTTT. The whole variable domain, filled in from reference TRBV19 and TRBJ2-3, reads DGGITQSPKYLFRKEGQNVTLSCEQNLNHDAMYWYRQDPGQGLRLIYYSQIVNDFQKGDIAEGYSVSREKKESFPLTVTSAQKNPTAFYLCASSIDFTDTQYFGPGTRLTVL.

The V and J genes are TRBV14 and TRBJ2-1; the match to TRBD2 covers 7 bases. Germline V gives CDR1 SGHDN, CDR2 FVKESK. The CDR3 totals 14 residues. Unmatched junction bases numbered 7, after V lost 4 bases and J lost 7 bases. Here the CDR3 reads CASSPISRGNEQFF. CDR3 DNA sequence: TGTGCCAGCAGCCCCATATCGCGGGGGAATGAGCAGTTCTTC.

The chain combines TRBV5-1 with TRBJ2-5; 7 bases match TRBD2. Germline assignment: CDR1 SGHRS and CDR2 YFSETQ. The CDR3 has 16 amino acids. The J segment lost 7 bases and the V segment lost 0 bases, leaving 12 bases of the junction unmatched. In DNA form, the CDR3 reads TGCGCCAGCAGCTTGGGCTCCCTTGTCTGGGAGGGGACCCAGTACTTC. Translation: CASSLGSLVWEGTQYF.

The V and J genes are TRBV12-2 and TRBJ1-2. TRBV12-2 is a documented pseudogene. This CDR3 contains 13 residues. CDR3 nucleotides: TGTGCAAGTCGCTCCAACCGCTACTGTGGCTACACCTTC. It yields the protein CASRSNRYCGYTF.

The rearrangement joins TRBV20-1 to TRBJ2-7, with D perhaps TRBD2 (6 bases). CDR1 is DFQATT and CDR2 is SNEGSKA in the germline V gene (reference sequence). The CDR3 has 11 amino acids. V shed 6 bases and J shed 3 bases, with 9 bases lying between them. CDR3 protein: CSAGTFYEQYF. CDR3 in DNA: TGCAGTGCCGGGACTTTCTACGAGCAGTACTTC.

The chain employs TRBV27 and TRBJ1-4; perhaps TRBD1 as D (6 bases). The length of the CDR3 is 14 residues. Per germline, CDR1 MNHEY and CDR2 SMNVEV (reference sequence). V was shortened by 5 bases and J by 6 bases, with 13 bases between the two germline ends. The CDR3 loop is CASSPGGLDEKLFF. CDR3 sequence (DNA): TGTGCCAGCAGTCCGGGGGGGCTGGATGAAAAACTGTTTTTT.

The table lists this clone with a count of one. V gene TRBV15 combines with J gene TRBJ2-1, with TRBD1 as a possible D gene (6 bases). The CDR3 totals 18 residues. The germline gives CDR1 LNHNV, CDR2 YYDKDF (reference sequence). V was cut by 0 bases and J by 3 bases, with 18 bases left in between. The CDR3 bases are TGTGCCACCAGCAGAGATTACGGTACAGGGAGAGGCTACAATGAGCAGTTCTTC. It encodes CATSRDYGTGRGYNEQFF.

J is TRBJ2-1 and V is TRBV10-3, with D tentatively TRBD1 (6 bases). The length of the CDR3 is 15 residues. The ends were cut back, 10 bases at V and 2 bases at J, with 18 bases in the middle. Germline CDR1 is ENHRY and CDR2 is SYGVKD. CDR3 sequence: CATSDSHLPYNEQFF. The CDR3 DNA follows: TGTGCCACCTCGGACAGTCACTTGCCCTACAATGAGCAGTTCTTC.

In DNA, the CDR3 is TGTGCCACCAGCAGAGGACGGGAGGCCCCCGTCCTGACTTTC. Translation: CATSRGREAPVLTF. The V and J genes are TRBV15 and TRBJ2-6; 7 bases agree with TRBD2. From germline, CDR1 is LNHNV and CDR2 YYDKDF (reference sequence). Losses at the gene ends were 1 base for V and 12 bases for J; bases not matched to a gene: 6. The CDR3 spans 14 residues.

The chain couples TRBV19 to TRBJ1-5; 7 nucleotides agree with TRBD1. There are 14 residues in the CDR3. Germline V gene lookup returns CDR1 LNHDA and CDR2 SQIVND (reference sequence). Unmatched junction bases numbered 4, after V lost 3 bases and J lost 5 bases. The CDR3, as DNA: TGTGCCAGTAGTATGGAGACAGGGCATCAGCCCCAGCATTTT. It specifies CASSMETGHQPQHF.